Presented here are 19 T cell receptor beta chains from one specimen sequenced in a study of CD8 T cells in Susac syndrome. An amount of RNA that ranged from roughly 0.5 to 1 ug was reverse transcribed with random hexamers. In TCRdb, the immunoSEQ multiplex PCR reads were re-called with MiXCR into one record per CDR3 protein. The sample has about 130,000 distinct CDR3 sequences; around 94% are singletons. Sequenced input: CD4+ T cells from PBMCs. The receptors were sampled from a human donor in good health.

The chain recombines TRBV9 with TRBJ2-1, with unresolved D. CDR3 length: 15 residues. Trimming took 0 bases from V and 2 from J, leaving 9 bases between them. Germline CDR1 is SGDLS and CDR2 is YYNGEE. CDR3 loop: CASSVAGGTYNEQFF. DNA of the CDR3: TGTGCCAGCAGCGTAGCTGGCGGAACCTACAATGAGCAGTTCTTC.

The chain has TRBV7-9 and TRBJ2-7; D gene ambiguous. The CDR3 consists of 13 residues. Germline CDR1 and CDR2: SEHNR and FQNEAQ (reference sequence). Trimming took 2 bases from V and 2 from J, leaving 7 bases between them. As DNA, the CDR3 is TGTGCCAGCAGCTTAATGAATCCCTACGAGCAGTACTTC. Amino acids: CASSLMNPYEQYF.

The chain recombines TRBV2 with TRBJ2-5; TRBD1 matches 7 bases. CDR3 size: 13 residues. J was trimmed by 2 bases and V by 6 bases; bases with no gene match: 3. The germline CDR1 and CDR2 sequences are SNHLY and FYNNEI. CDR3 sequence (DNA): TGTGCCAGCAGGCCGGGACAGCAAGAGACCCAGTACTTC. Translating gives CASRPGQQETQYF.

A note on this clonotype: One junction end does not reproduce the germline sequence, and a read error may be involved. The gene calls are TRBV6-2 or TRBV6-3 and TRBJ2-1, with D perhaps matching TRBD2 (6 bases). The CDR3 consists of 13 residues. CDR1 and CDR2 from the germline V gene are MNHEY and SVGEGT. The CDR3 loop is CASCYFRGTEQFF. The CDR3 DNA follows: TGTGCCAGCTGTTACTTCCGGGGGACTGAGCAGTTCTTC.

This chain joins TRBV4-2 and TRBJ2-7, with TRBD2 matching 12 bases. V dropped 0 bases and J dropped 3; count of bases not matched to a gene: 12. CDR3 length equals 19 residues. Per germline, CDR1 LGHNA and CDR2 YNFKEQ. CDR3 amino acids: CASSQDGSITSGRNYEQYF. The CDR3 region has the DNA TGTGCCAGCAGCCAAGATGGGTCCATCACTAGCGGGAGGAACTACGAGCAGTACTTC.

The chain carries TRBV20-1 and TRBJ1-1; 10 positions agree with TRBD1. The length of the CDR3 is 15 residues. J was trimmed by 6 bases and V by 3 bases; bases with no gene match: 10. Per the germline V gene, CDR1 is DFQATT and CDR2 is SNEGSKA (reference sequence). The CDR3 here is CSASNRDRGFAEAFF. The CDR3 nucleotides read TGCAGTGCTAGTAACCGGGACAGGGGATTTGCTGAAGCTTTCTTT.

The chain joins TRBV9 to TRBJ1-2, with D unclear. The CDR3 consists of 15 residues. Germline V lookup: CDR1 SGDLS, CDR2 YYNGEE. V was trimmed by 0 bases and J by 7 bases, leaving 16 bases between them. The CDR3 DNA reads TGTGCCAGCAGCGTAGAGGCAGCGGGCCCGGGTGGCTACACCTTC. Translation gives CASSVEAAGPGGYTF.

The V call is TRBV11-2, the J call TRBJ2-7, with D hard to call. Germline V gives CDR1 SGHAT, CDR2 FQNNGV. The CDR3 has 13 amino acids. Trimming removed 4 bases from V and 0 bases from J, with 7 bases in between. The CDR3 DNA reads TGTGCCAGCAGCTCTCGTTCCTCCTACGAGCAGTACTTC. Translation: CASSSRSSYEQYF.

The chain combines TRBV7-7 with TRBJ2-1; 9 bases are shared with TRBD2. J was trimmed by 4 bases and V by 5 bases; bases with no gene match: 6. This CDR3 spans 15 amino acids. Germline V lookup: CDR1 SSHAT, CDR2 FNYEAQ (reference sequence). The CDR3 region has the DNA TGTGCCAGCAGCCCAAGACTAGCGGAGTACAATGAGCAGTTCTTC. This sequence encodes CASSPRLAEYNEQFF.

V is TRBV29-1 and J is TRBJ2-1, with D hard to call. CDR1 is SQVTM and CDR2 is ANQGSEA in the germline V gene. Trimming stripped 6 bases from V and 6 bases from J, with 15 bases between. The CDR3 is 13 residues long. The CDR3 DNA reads TGCAGCGTAACCTTGTCGACGATCAATGAGCAGTTCTTC. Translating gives CSVTLSTINEQFF.

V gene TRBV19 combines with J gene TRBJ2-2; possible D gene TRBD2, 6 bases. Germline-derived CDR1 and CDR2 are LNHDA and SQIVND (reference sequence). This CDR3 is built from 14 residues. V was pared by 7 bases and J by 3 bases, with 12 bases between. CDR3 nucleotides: TGTGCCAGTAAGGTACGGGAGTACACCGGGGAGCTGTTTTTT. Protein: CASKVREYTGELFF.

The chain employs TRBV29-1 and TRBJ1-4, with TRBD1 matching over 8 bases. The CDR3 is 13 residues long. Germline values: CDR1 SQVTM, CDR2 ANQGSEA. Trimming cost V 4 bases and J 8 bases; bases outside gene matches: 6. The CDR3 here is CSVAQGVGEKLFF. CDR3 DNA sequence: TGCAGCGTTGCACAGGGGGTTGGCGAAAAACTGTTTTTT.

CDR3 sequence: CACRVGAGTEAFF. CDR3 DNA sequence: TGTGCCTGTCGCGTCGGGGCCGGGACTGAAGCTTTCTTT. This sequence joins TRBV30 and TRBJ1-1; weak D call: TRBD1 (5 bases). V dropped 6 bases and J dropped 5 bases, with 16 bases sitting between them. The CDR3 covers 13 residues. The germline V gene has CDR1 GTSNPN and CDR2 SVGIG (reference sequence).

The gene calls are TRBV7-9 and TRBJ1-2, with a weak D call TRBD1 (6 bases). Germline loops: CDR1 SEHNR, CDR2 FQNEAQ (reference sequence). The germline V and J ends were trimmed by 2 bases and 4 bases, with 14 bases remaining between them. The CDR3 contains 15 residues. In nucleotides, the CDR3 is TGTGCCAGCAGCTTACCGACCGGGACAATCTATGGCTACACCTTC. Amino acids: CASSLPTGTIYGYTF.

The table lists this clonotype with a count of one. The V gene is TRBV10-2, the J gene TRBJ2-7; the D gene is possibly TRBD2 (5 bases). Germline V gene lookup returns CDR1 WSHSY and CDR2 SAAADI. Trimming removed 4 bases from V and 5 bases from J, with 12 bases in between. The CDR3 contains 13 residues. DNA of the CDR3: TGCGCCAGCAGTGGAACGGGATTAGACGAGCAGTACTTC. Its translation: CASSGTGLDEQYF.

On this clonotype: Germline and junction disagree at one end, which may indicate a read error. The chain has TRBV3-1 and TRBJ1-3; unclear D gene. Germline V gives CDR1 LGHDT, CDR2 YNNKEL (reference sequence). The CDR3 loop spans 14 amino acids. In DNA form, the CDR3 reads TGTGCCAGCAGCGCTAAGTCTTCTGAAAACACCATATATTTT. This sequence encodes CASSAKSSENTIYF.

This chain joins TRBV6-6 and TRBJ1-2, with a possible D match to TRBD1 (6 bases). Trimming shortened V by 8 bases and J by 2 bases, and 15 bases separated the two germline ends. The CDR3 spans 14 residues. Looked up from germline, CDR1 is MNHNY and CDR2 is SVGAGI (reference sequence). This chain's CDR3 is CASVAPDRNYGYTF. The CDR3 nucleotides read TGTGCCAGCGTTGCCCCGGACAGAAACTATGGCTACACCTTC.

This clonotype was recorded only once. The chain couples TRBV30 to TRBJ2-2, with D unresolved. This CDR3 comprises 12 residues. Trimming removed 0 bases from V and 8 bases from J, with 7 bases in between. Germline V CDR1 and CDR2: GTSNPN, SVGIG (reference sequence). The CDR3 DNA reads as TGTGCCTGGAGTGTATCCCGGGGGGAGCTGTTTTTT. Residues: CAWSVSRGELFF.

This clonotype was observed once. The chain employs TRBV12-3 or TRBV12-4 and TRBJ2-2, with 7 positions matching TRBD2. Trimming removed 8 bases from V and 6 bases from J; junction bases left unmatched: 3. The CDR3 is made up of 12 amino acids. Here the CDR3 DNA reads TGTGCCAGCGGACTAGTTGCCGGGGAGCTGTTTTTT. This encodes CASGLVAGELFF.